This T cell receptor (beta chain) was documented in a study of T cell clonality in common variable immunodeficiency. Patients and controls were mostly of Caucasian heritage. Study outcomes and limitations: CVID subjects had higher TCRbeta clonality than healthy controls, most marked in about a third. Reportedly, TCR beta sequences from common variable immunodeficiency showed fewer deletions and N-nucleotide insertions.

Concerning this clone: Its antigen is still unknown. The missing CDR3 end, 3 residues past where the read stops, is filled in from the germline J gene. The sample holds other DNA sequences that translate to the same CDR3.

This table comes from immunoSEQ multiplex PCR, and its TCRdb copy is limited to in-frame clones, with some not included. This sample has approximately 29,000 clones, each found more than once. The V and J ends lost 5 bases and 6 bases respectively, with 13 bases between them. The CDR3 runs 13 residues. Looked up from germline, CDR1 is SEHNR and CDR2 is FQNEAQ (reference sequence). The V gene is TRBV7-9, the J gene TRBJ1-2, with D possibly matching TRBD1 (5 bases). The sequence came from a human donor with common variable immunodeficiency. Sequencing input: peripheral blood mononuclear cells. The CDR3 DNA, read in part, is TGTGCCAGCAGCCAACGCGGGGGGGATGGC. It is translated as CASSQRGGDG. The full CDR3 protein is CASSQRGGDGYTF.